The 26 T cell receptor beta chains presented below share a single source sample, sequenced in a study of response to subunit inactivated influenza vaccine. TCRdb processed the RT-PCR reads anew with MiXCR; each CDR3 protein has one entry. The sample gives 500,000 to 600,000 distinct CDR3 sequences, 12% to 15% of which show up once; more than 9.5% is in the top ten. The sample consisted of PBMCs from blood, taken about 12 days after vaccination. The receptors shown here come from a man aged 45 to 65 who received an inactivated influenza vaccine.

This clonotype was detected many times. The chain carries TRBV28 and TRBJ1-1; no reliable D call. This CDR3 has 12 residues. Trimming stripped 5 bases from V and 3 bases from J, with 7 bases between. Germline CDR1 and CDR2: MDHEN and SYDVKM. CDR3 residues: CASSRPYTEAFF. The CDR3 region has the DNA TGTGCCAGCAGTCGACCGTACACTGAAGCTTTCTTT.

This clonotype has more than one count but fewer than ten. The chain uses TRBV30 and TRBJ2-1; unclear D gene. Germline CDR1 reads GTSNPN; CDR2 reads SVGIG (reference sequence). The CDR3 consists of 11 residues. V lost 1 base and J lost 9, with 7 bases in between. The CDR3 is CAWSDVGEQFF. The DNA for the CDR3 is TGTGCCTGGAGTGACGTGGGTGAGCAGTTCTTC.

The V call is TRBV12-3 or TRBV12-4, the J call TRBJ2-3; 10 nucleotides match TRBD2. This CDR3 comprises 16 residues. After removal of 6 bases from V and 2 bases from J, the junction contained 8 bases not matched to a gene. The CDR3, as DNA: TGTGCCAGCAGCCTTAGCGGGGGGTCATCCACAGATACGCAGTATTTT. Its protein is CASSLSGGSSTDTQYF.

The rearrangement joins TRBV10-3 to TRBJ1-2; unclear D gene. CDR1 ENHRY and CDR2 SYGVKD come from the germline V gene. The germline V and J ends were trimmed by 3 bases and 7 bases, with 9 bases remaining between them. The CDR3 spans 12 residues. CDR3 DNA sequence: TGTGCCATCAGTGATCCTAGACGTGGCTACACCTTC. Translation gives CAISDPRRGYTF.

This clonotype was detected a few times. V usage is TRBV11-2 and J usage is TRBJ2-1; no definite D call. CDR1 is SGHAT and CDR2 is FQNNGV in the germline V gene. Between the trimmed V and J ends, which lost 1 base and 1 base, there was a span of 11 bases. The CDR3 is 16 residues long. CDR3 residues: CASSLGLAFSYNEQFF. The CDR3 DNA reads TGTGCCAGCAGCTTAGGCCTGGCGTTTTCCTACAATGAGCAGTTCTTC.

This clonotype was seen only a few times. The chain recombines TRBV20-1 with TRBJ2-1; weak D call: TRBD2 (7 bases). V lost 5 bases to trimming and J lost 0 bases, with 11 bases between them. Germline V gene sequence: CDR1 DFQATT, CDR2 SNEGSKA (reference sequence). The CDR3 extends over 14 amino acids. For the CDR3, the DNA is TGCAGTGCTGGCGGGGGCGTCTCCTACAATGAGCAGTTCTTC. Protein sequence: CSAGGGVSYNEQFF.

The table lists this clonotype with many counts. This sequence joins TRBV12-3 or TRBV12-4 and TRBJ2-1, with 7 nucleotides matching TRBD2. V was clipped by 1 base and J by 3 bases; unmatched bases: 9. CDR3 length: 17 residues. For the CDR3, the DNA is TGTGCCAGCAGTTTAGTAAGCGGGGCGGTCGTCTACAATGAGCAGTTCTTC. It encodes CASSLVSGAVVYNEQFF.

The chain recombines TRBV20-1 with TRBJ2-7, with 9 bases matching TRBD2. CDR1 DFQATT and CDR2 SNEGSKA come from the germline V gene (reference sequence). The CDR3 has 13 residues. The V segment lost 5 bases and the J segment 2 bases; nucleotides outside the gene matches: 4. The CDR3 DNA sequence: TGCAGTGCTCCGCTAGCGGGAACCTACGAGCAGTACTTC. It translates to CSAPLAGTYEQYF.

This clonotype was seen ten or more times. The CDR3 reads CASSWGPPSTDTQYF. CDR3 DNA: TGTGCCAGCAGCTGGGGACCTCCAAGCACAGATACGCAGTATTTT. The chain uses TRBV5-6 and TRBJ2-3; D may match TRBD1 or TRBD2 (5 bases each). The CDR3 contains 15 residues. Germline V gives CDR1 SGHDT, CDR2 YYEEEE. V was clipped by 3 bases and J by 0 bases, with 11 bases between them.

V gene TRBV20-1 combines with J gene TRBJ2-3; no clear D gene. Germline loops: CDR1 DFQATT, CDR2 SNEGSKA (reference sequence). Trimming stripped 1 base from V and 0 bases from J, with 8 bases between. The CDR3 is 14 amino acids. CDR3 nucleotides: TGCAGTGCTAGAGGGCTTGGTAGCACAGATACGCAGTATTTT. This codes for CSARGLGSTDTQYF.

This clonotype was seen a handful of times. CDR3 coding DNA: TGCGCCAGCACCTCAACGATAACGGCAAGCACAGATACGCAGTATTTT. As protein: CASTSTITASTDTQYF. The chain combines TRBV5-1 with TRBJ2-3, with no clear D. V gave up 6 bases and J gave up 0 bases, with 17 bases separating them. This CDR3 region has 16 residues. Germline V gene lookup returns CDR1 SGHRS and CDR2 YFSETQ.

The chain carries TRBV27 and TRBJ1-2, with D tentatively TRBD1 (6 bases). Germline CDR1 is MNHEY and CDR2 is SMNVEV (reference sequence). Between the trimmed V and J ends, which lost 0 bases and 8 bases, there was a span of 10 bases. This CDR3 is 13 amino acids long. The CDR3 nucleotides are TGTGCCAGCAGTTTATCGTACAGGGACGGCTACACCTTC. It yields the protein CASSLSYRDGYTF.

The CDR3 nucleotides are TGCAGCGTCCAACACAGGATGTTACTGAACACTGAAGCTTTCTTT. This codes for CSVQHRMLLNTEAFF. The chain couples TRBV29-1 to TRBJ1-1, with a possible D match to TRBD1 (5 bases). Germline CDR1 is SQVTM and CDR2 is ANQGSEA. The CDR3 is made up of 15 amino acids. Trimming cost V 6 bases and J 0 bases, with 17 bases left between them.

The J gene is TRBJ2-3, the V gene TRBV6-2 or TRBV6-3; D may be TRBD1 or TRBD2 (6 bases each). Germline lookup yields CDR1 MNHEY and CDR2 SVGEGT. The CDR3 sequence is 21 residues long. Trimming took 2 bases from V and 2 from J, leaving 29 bases between them. CDR3 DNA sequence: TGTGCCAGCAGTTACAGGTCGTTTCGGGGGCTACGCTATTCGGACACAGATACGCAGTATTTT. As protein: CASSYRSFRGLRYSDTDTQYF.

The chain recombines TRBV27 with TRBJ1-2; TRBD1 aligns across 8 bases. The CDR3 contains 15 residues. J was trimmed by 4 bases and V by 6 bases; bases with no gene match: 10. Germline V gene data show CDR1 as MNHEY and CDR2 as SMNVEV (reference sequence). CDR3 residues: CASRPSTGVAYGYTF. The CDR3 nucleotides are TGTGCCAGCAGGCCTTCGACAGGGGTGGCCTATGGCTACACCTTC.

The chain links TRBV24-1 to TRBJ2-1; 9 bases map to TRBD2. CDR3 size: 16 residues. Trimming at V came to 3 bases and at J to 6 bases, leaving 8 bases not matched to a gene. The V gene's germline CDR1 is KGHDR and CDR2 SFDVKD. CDR3 amino acids: CATSDVRGGALNEQFF. In nucleotides, the CDR3 is TGTGCCACCAGTGATGTGCGCGGGGGGGCTCTCAATGAGCAGTTCTTC.

There are a few counts of this clonotype. This chain joins TRBV7-8 and TRBJ1-1; D not certain. The V and J ends lost 1 base and 10 bases respectively, with 13 bases between them. The CDR3 spans 13 residues. Germline V gene data show CDR1 as SGHVS and CDR2 as FQNEAQ. CDR3: CASSLGVTFGAFF. The CDR3 DNA reads as TGTGCCAGCAGCTTAGGGGTAACATTTGGAGCTTTCTTT.

The chain links TRBV7-2 to TRBJ2-1; 8 nucleotides line up with TRBD2. Looked up from germline, CDR1 is SGHTA and CDR2 is FQGNSA. With 4 bases clipped from V and 2 bases from J, the junction kept 4 bases outside the gene matches. CDR3 length equals 15 residues. DNA for the CDR3: TGTGCCAGCAGCTCCCCGGGACTAGCCTACAATGAGCAGTTCTTC. Residues: CASSSPGLAYNEQFF. The full variable domain, its missing parts supplied by reference TRBV7-2 and TRBJ2-1, is GAGVSQSPSNKVTEKGKDVELRCDPISGHTALYWYRQSLGQGLEFLIYFQGNSAPDKSGLPSDRFSAERTGGSVSTLTIQRTQQEDSAVYLCASSSPGLAYNEQFFGPGTRLTVL.

The CDR3 region is CASSKYPNTGLPYEQYF. The DNA of the CDR3 is TGTGCCAGCAGCAAATATCCCAACACGGGCTTGCCCTACGAGCAGTACTTC. V gene TRBV21-1 combines with J gene TRBJ2-7. TRBV21-1 is a documented pseudogene. The CDR3 has 17 residues.

This chain uses TRBV21-1 with TRBJ2-7; the table's D call TRBD1 went unverified against the DNA. TRBV21-1 is a documented pseudogene. The CDR3 runs to 12 residues. CDR3 region: CASPGPHYEQYF. CDR3 DNA: TGTGCCAGTCCGGGACCGCACTACGAGCAGTACTTC.

This clonotype was detected ten times or more. The V gene is TRBV7-9, the J gene TRBJ1-2; D gene uncertain. The germline V gene has CDR1 SEHNR and CDR2 FQNEAQ (reference sequence). The CDR3 spans 14 residues. Trimming took 4 bases from V and 8 from J, leaving 17 bases between them. DNA of the CDR3: TGTGCCAGCAGCTCTTCGGACGGAATCGGAGGCTACACCTTC. Translated, it gives CASSSSDGIGGYTF.

The J gene is TRBJ2-1, the V gene TRBV12-3 or TRBV12-4, with D perhaps being TRBD1 or TRBD2 (5 bases each). The CDR3 is made up of 12 amino acids. V lost 4 bases to trimming and J lost 9 bases, with 10 bases between them. CDR3 in amino acids: CASSWTGTEQFF. The DNA for the CDR3 is TGTGCCAGCAGTTGGACCGGGACTGAGCAGTTCTTC.

The chain employs TRBV29-1 and TRBJ2-6; D is unclear. The CDR3 extends over 13 amino acids. V lost 4 bases and J lost 1, with 5 bases in between. Germline CDR1 reads SQVTM; CDR2 reads ANQGSEA. The CDR3 DNA sequence: TGCAGCGTTGCAGAGTCTGGGGCCAACGTCCTGACTTTC. It is translated as CSVAESGANVLTF.

This sequence joins TRBV5-8 and TRBJ2-7, with TRBD1 as a possible D gene (6 bases). Germline V CDR1 and CDR2: SGHTS, YDEGEE. Trimming removed 4 bases at V and 3 bases at J, with 14 bases between. This CDR3 is built from 14 residues. CDR3 in amino acids: CASSPGHRDYEQYF. The CDR3 coding sequence is TGTGCCAGCAGCCCCGGGCACAGGGACTACGAGCAGTACTTC. Using reference TRBV5-8 and TRBJ2-7 for the parts outside the CDR3, the full variable domain is EAGVTQSPTHLIKTRGQQATLRCSPISGHTSVYWYQQALGLGLQFLLWYDEGEERNRGNFPPRFSGRQFPNYSSELNVNALELEDSALYLCASSPGHRDYEQYFGPGTRLTVT.

The chain couples TRBV20-1 to TRBJ2-3; 9 bases agree with TRBD2. There are 16 residues in the CDR3. Germline V lookup: CDR1 DFQATT, CDR2 SNEGSKA (reference sequence). Trimming at V came to 2 bases and at J to 0 bases, leaving 6 bases not matched to a gene. The CDR3 sequence is CSARSGTSNSTDTQYF. The CDR3 DNA follows: TGCAGTGCTAGATCCGGGACTAGCAACAGCACAGATACGCAGTATTTT.

This clonotype was found a few times. The V gene is TRBV6-5, the J gene TRBJ2-3; 9 nucleotides line up with TRBD2. V was pared by 2 bases and J by 4 bases, with 10 bases of the junction left unmatched. The CDR3 is 17 residues long. CDR1 is MNHEY, CDR2 SVGAGI, per germline. CDR3 loop: CASSYSFSGGRSDTQYF. The CDR3 DNA is TGTGCCAGCAGTTACAGTTTCAGCGGGGGGAGGTCAGATACGCAGTATTTT.